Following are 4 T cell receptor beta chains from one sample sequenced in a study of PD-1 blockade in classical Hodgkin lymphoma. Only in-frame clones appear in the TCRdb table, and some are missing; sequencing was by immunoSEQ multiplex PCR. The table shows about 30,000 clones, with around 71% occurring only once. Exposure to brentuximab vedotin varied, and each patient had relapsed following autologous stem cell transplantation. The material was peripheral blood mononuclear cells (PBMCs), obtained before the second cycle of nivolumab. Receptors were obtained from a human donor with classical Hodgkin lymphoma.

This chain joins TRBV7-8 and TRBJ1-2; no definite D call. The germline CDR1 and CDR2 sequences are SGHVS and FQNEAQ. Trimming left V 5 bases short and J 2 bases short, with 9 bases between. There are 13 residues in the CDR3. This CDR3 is CASSRPENYGYTF. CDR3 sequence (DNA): TGTGCCAGCAGCAGACCGGAAAACTATGGCTACACCTTC.

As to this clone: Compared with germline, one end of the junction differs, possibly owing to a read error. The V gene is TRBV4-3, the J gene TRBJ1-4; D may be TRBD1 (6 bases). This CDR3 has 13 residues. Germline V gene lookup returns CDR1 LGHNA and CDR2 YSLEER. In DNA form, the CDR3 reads TGCGCCAGCAGCCAAGTGATAGGGGGGCTCCGAATTTTT. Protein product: CASSQVIGGLRIF.

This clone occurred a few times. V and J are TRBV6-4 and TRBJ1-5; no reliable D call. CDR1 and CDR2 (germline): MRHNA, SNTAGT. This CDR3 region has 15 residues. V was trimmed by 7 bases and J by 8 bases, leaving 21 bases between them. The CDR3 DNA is TGTGCCAGCATTCATACCCAGGTATTTACTGAGCCCCAGCATTTT. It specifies CASIHTQVFTEPQHF.

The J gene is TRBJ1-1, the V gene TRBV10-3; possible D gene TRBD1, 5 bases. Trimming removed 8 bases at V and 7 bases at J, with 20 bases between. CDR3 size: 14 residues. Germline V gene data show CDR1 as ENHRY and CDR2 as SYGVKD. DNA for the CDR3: TGTGCCATCCAAGCGGGTCGGGGACTTGATGAAGCTTTCTTT. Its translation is CAIQAGRGLDEAFF.